These 27 T cell receptor beta chains came from one sample sequenced in a study of blood T cell repertoires in COVID-19. The protocol was immunoSEQ multiplex PCR, while the TCRdb copy is restricted to in-frame clones and leaves out a portion. Counted here are about 110,000 clones, roughly 79% occurring once; the ten biggest clones make up 15% to 20%. The sample was peripheral blood. The source is a woman of 80 years or more with active or convalescent COVID-19.

The rearrangement joins TRBV4-1 to TRBJ2-1; 8 bases match TRBD2. The CDR3 consists of 18 residues. The V segment lost 1 base and the J segment 5 bases; nucleotides outside the gene matches: 13. The germline V gene encodes CDR1 MGHRA and CDR2 YSYEKL. The CDR3 coding sequence is TGCGCCAGCAGCCAAGCCCCCCCCGCGAGCGGGGGAAACAATGAGCAGTTCTTC. It specifies CASSQAPPASGGNNEQFF.

This clone was picked up a small number of times. The rearrangement uses TRBV5-1 and TRBJ1-2, with a tentative D call TRBD1 (6 bases). Germline CDR1 is SGHRS and CDR2 is YFSETQ. This CDR3 is built from 17 residues. The V end was cut by 4 bases, the J end by 5 bases, with 24 bases between. The CDR3: CASSPTHRTGTRYGYTF. In nucleotides, the CDR3 is TGCGCCAGCAGCCCAACCCACCGAACCGGGACACGATATGGCTACACCTTC.

This chain joins TRBV6-2 or TRBV6-3 and TRBJ2-7; D gene ambiguous. Germline V gene sequence: CDR1 MNHEY, CDR2 SVGEGT. The CDR3 loop spans 11 amino acids. Trimming shortened V by 5 bases and J by 4 bases, and 6 bases separated the two germline ends. CDR3 DNA sequence: TGTGCCAGCAGTCAGACTTACGAGCAGTACTTC. It specifies CASSQTYEQYF.

V is TRBV9 and J is TRBJ2-3, with D perhaps matching TRBD2 (6 bases). The V end was cut by 0 bases, the J end by 5 bases, with 10 bases between. Germline V gives CDR1 SGDLS, CDR2 YYNGEE. There are 14 residues in the CDR3. The CDR3 spells CASSVGPAGDTQYF. CDR3 sequence (DNA): TGTGCCAGCAGCGTAGGGCCAGCGGGAGATACGCAGTATTTT.

The rearrangement uses TRBV28 and TRBJ2-7; a weak D match, TRBD2 (5 bases). The germline CDR1 and CDR2 sequences are MDHEN and SYDVKM. The V end lost 3 bases, the J end lost 0 bases, and 6 bases lay between the germline ends. The CDR3 contains 13 residues. The CDR3 here is CASSFGSSYEQYF. The CDR3 nucleotides are TGTGCCAGCAGTTTTGGGAGCTCCTACGAGCAGTACTTC.

V and J are TRBV4-1 and TRBJ2-7; D might be TRBD1 (5 bases). Germline lookup yields CDR1 MGHRA and CDR2 YSYEKL. The CDR3 is 17 amino acids. Trimming shortened V by 0 bases and J by 0 bases, and 15 bases separated the two germline ends. DNA for the CDR3: TGCGCCAGCAGCCAAGATTCCTGGGGCCCGAGCTCCTACGAGCAGTACTTC. It encodes CASSQDSWGPSSYEQYF.

This clone was seen just once. The V gene is TRBV15, the J gene TRBJ1-6; TRBD1 is a possible D gene (5 bases). The CDR3 covers 15 residues. The V and J ends lost 0 bases and 10 bases respectively, with 13 bases between them. Looked up from germline, CDR1 is LNHNV and CDR2 is YYDKDF (reference sequence). The CDR3 reads CATSRDKGVGSPLHF. The CDR3 DNA follows: TGTGCCACCAGCAGAGATAAAGGGGTAGGGTCACCCCTCCACTTT.

A word on this clone: This specimen includes other DNA sequences encoding the same CDR3. This rearrangement joins TRBV18 to TRBJ1-1, with a possible D match to TRBD1 (5 bases). V was clipped by 3 bases and J by 4 bases, with 12 bases between them. Germline V CDR1 and CDR2: KGHSH, LQKENI. The CDR3 spans 14 residues. The CDR3, as DNA: TGTGCCAGCTCACCCGCTGGGCAGGGCACTGAAGCTTTCTTT. Translating gives CASSPAGQGTEAFF.

The chain links TRBV6-2 or TRBV6-3 to TRBJ1-2; tentatively, D is TRBD1 (5 bases). Germline-derived CDR1 and CDR2 are MNHEY and SVGEGT. This CDR3 contains 12 residues. The V gene lost 7 bases and the J gene lost 5 bases, with 11 bases spanning the gap. For the CDR3, the DNA is TGTGCCAGCACCCCCCAGGGATATGGCTACACCTTC. It is translated as CASTPQGYGYTF.

V is TRBV11-3 and J is TRBJ2-2; 10 nucleotides line up with TRBD2. Germline CDR1 is SGHNT and CDR2 is YENEEA. V trimming: 8 bases; J trimming: 4 bases; junction bases outside the gene matches: 16. The CDR3 has 18 amino acids. In DNA form, the CDR3 reads TGTGCCAGCGGGGAGACTAGCGGGCGGAGAGGATCCACCGGGGAGCTGTTTTTT. This sequence encodes CASGETSGRRGSTGELFF.

This rearrangement joins TRBV20-1 to TRBJ1-1; 7 bases match TRBD1. Germline loops: CDR1 DFQATT, CDR2 SNEGSKA (reference sequence). V shed 5 bases and J 11 bases; nucleotides not matched to a gene: 5. The CDR3 runs to 10 residues. The CDR3 DNA sequence: TGCAGTGCTTCCGGGACAGATGCTTTCTTT. Amino acid sequence: CSASGTDAFF.

The rearrangement uses TRBV5-1 and TRBJ1-6; D is uncertain. The CDR3 extends over 14 amino acids. CDR1 is SGHRS and CDR2 is YFSETQ in the germline V gene. Trimming pared 4 bases from V and 10 bases from J, leaving 15 bases between. In DNA, the CDR3 is TGCGCCAGCAGCCTCCATGGGCCGGGGTCACCCCTCCACTTT. It translates to CASSLHGPGSPLHF.

The rearrangement uses TRBV6-5 and TRBJ2-2, with TRBD1 as a possible D gene (6 bases). The CDR3 contains 15 residues. V gave up 6 bases and J gave up 6 bases, with 17 bases separating them. CDR1 is MNHEY, CDR2 SVGAGI, per germline. This CDR3 reads CASRAPPRTAGELFF. DNA for the CDR3: TGTGCCAGCAGGGCCCCGCCGCGGACAGCCGGGGAGCTGTTTTTT.

The V gene is TRBV19, the J gene TRBJ2-1; 9 bases match TRBD2. This CDR3 is 17 amino acids long. CDR1 is LNHDA, CDR2 SQIVND, per germline (reference sequence). V trimming: 5 bases; J trimming: 9 bases; junction bases outside the gene matches: 17. CDR3 residues: CASSLPRASGTVGEQFF. The CDR3 DNA sequence: TGTGCCAGTAGTCTTCCCCGGGCTAGCGGGACAGTGGGTGAGCAGTTCTTC. The full variable domain, in which reference TRBV19 and TRBJ2-1 provide the parts outside the CDR3, is DGGITQSPKYLFRKEGQNVTLSCEQNLNHDAMYWYRQDPGQGLRLIYYSQIVNDFQKGDIAEGYSVSREKKESFPLTVTSAQKNPTAFYLCASSLPRASGTVGEQFFGPGTRLTVL.

The gene calls are TRBV5-5 and TRBJ1-2; TRBD1 is a possible D gene (6 bases). V was cut by 4 bases and J by 2 bases, with 12 bases left in between. The CDR3 sequence is 14 residues long. From germline, CDR1 is SGHKS and CDR2 YYEKEE (reference sequence). The CDR3 sequence is CASSGRDTNYGYTF. CDR3 sequence (DNA): TGTGCCAGCAGCGGCCGGGACACCAACTATGGCTACACCTTC. The full variable domain, its missing parts supplied by reference TRBV5-5 and TRBJ1-2, is DAGVTQSPTHLIKTRGQQVTLRCSPISGHKSVSWYQQVLGQGPQFIFQYYEKEERGRGNFPDRFSARQFPNYSSELNVNALLLGDSALYLCASSGRDTNYGYTFGSGTRLTVV.

Written as DNA, the CDR3 is TGTGCCTGGCGAAGACAGCAAAGCACAGATACGCAGTATTTT. Translation: CAWRRQQSTDTQYF. This chain uses TRBV30 with TRBJ2-3; D may be TRBD1 (5 bases). Germline assignment: CDR1 GTSNPN and CDR2 SVGIG (reference sequence). Between the trimmed V and J ends, which lost 5 bases and 0 bases, there was a span of 12 bases. The CDR3 length is 14 residues.

The gene calls are TRBV19 and TRBJ1-1; D not certain. V shed 1 base and J shed 6 bases, with 9 bases lying between them. The CDR3 runs to 13 residues. CDR1 is LNHDA and CDR2 is SQIVND in the germline V gene (reference sequence). The CDR3 here is CASSIGAVPEAFF. CDR3 coding DNA: TGTGCCAGTAGTATAGGTGCGGTACCTGAAGCTTTCTTT.

J is TRBJ2-7 and V is TRBV7-2; the D gene is possibly TRBD1 (6 bases). CDR1 is SGHTA, CDR2 FQGNSA, per germline. V was clipped by 5 bases and J by 2 bases, with 13 bases between them. The CDR3 spans 14 residues. The CDR3 spells CASSTDRQAYEQYF. In DNA form, the CDR3 reads TGTGCCAGCAGCACCGATCGACAGGCCTACGAGCAGTACTTC.

This clone has a handful of counts. The chain recombines TRBV29-1 with TRBJ1-1, with a weak D call TRBD1 (6 bases). With 4 bases removed from V and 4 bases from J, the gap between germline ends came to 13 bases. The CDR3 totals 13 residues. Germline V gene data show CDR1 as SQVTM and CDR2 as ANQGSEA. The CDR3 bases are TGCAGCGTTGGTAACAGGGCTGGCACTGAAGCTTTCTTT. Its translation is CSVGNRAGTEAFF.

This clone has more than one count but fewer than ten. The V call is TRBV24-1, the J call TRBJ2-7, with D possibly TRBD1 on 5 matching bases. The V end was cut by 7 bases, the J end by 0 bases, with 9 bases between. Looked up from germline, CDR1 is KGHDR and CDR2 is SFDVKD. The length of the CDR3 is 13 residues. In nucleotides, the CDR3 is TGTGCCACCAGGGACATTCTCTCCTACGAGCAGTACTTC. It yields the protein CATRDILSYEQYF.

There are a few counts of this clone. The chain carries TRBV5-5 and TRBJ1-2; no clear D gene. Trimming shortened V by 1 base and J by 0 bases, and 10 bases separated the two germline ends. Per germline, CDR1 SGHKS and CDR2 YYEKEE (reference sequence). CDR3 length equals 15 residues. The CDR3 here is CASSLFVAANYGYTF. CDR3 in DNA: TGTGCCAGCAGCTTGTTTGTAGCAGCTAACTATGGCTACACCTTC.

This chain connects TRBV5-6 to TRBJ1-2, with 8 bases identical to TRBD1. V trimming: 9 bases; J trimming: 6 bases; junction bases outside the gene matches: 13. This CDR3 comprises 14 residues. Germline CDR1 is SGHDT and CDR2 is YYEEEE. CDR3 bases: TGTGCCACAGGGCGACAGGGGAGGTTGGATGGCTACACCTTC. Its protein is CATGRQGRLDGYTF.

This CDR3 is CASSPITTGTEAFF. The CDR3 DNA reads as TGTGCCAGCTCACCTATTACGACAGGAACTGAAGCTTTCTTT. The J gene is TRBJ1-1, the V gene TRBV18; D possibly corresponds to TRBD1 (6 bases). This CDR3 region has 14 residues. Trimming took off 3 bases at V and 5 bases at J, with 13 bases between the two ends. From germline, CDR1 is KGHSH and CDR2 LQKENI.

V and J are TRBV18 and TRBJ2-1, with D possibly TRBD2 on 6 matching bases. From germline, CDR1 is KGHSH and CDR2 LQKENI. The CDR3 sequence is 14 residues long. V was shortened by 4 bases and J by 7 bases, with 14 bases between the two germline ends. Here the CDR3 DNA reads TGTGCCAGCTCACGAGGGACTCCAGGAAATGAGCAGTTCTTC. Protein: CASSRGTPGNEQFF.

The chain couples TRBV7-2 to TRBJ2-2; TRBD2 matches 11 bases. After removal of 4 bases from V and 6 bases from J, the junction contained 7 bases not matched to a gene. CDR3 size: 16 residues. From germline, CDR1 is SGHTA and CDR2 FQGNSA. As DNA, the CDR3 is TGTGCCAGCAGCTCGACTAGCGGGACTGTCTCCGGGGAGCTGTTTTTT. Encoded protein: CASSSTSGTVSGELFF.

The chain is built from TRBV7-2 and TRBJ2-7; D is unclear. The CDR3 extends over 15 amino acids. With 4 bases removed from V and 4 bases from J, the gap between germline ends came to 17 bases. The germline CDR1 and CDR2 sequences are SGHTA and FQGNSA. The DNA for the CDR3 is TGTGCCAGCAGCTCGAAATGGGCAGTCGAATACGAGCAGTACTTC. Translating gives CASSSKWAVEYEQYF.

This chain uses TRBV20-1 with TRBJ2-1, with 10 positions matching TRBD2. V trimming: 3 bases; J trimming: 5 bases; junction bases outside the gene matches: 13. CDR1 is DFQATT, CDR2 SNEGSKA, per germline (reference sequence). This CDR3 contains 17 residues. The CDR3 DNA follows: TGCAGTGCTAGTCACAGGTGGACTAGCGGAACTCACAATGAGCAGTTCTTC. It yields the protein CSASHRWTSGTHNEQFF.